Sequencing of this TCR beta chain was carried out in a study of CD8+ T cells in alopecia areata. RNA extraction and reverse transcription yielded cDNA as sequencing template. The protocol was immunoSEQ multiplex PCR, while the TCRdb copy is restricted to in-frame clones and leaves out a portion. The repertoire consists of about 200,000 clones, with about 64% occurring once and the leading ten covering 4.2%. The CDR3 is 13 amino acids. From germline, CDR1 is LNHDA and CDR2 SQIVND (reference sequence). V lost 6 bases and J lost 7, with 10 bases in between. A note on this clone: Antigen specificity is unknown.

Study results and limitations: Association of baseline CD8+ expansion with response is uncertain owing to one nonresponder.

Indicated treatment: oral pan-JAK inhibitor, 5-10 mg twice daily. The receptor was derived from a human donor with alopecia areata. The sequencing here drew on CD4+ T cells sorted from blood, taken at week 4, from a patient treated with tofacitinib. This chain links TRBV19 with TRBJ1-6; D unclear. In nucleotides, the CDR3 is TGTGCCAGTAGCCCGGGGAAGAATTCACCCCTCCACTTT. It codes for CASSPGKNSPLHF.